A selection of T cell receptor beta chains follows, all from one sample in a study of shared clonotypes between healthy human individuals. Produced via immunoSEQ multiplex PCR; TCRdb's table is partial and in-frame only. The repertoire has some 980,000 clones, 76% of them found once; the top ten carry about 1.5%. The specimen was memory CD4+ T cells sorted from blood. The receptors derive from a man younger than 35 in good health. CDR3s include the opening cysteine and the closing phenylalanine or tryptophan. The order of the fields is V gene, CDR3 protein.

v_call: TRBV7-9
cdr3_aa: CASSPDWMGTGELFF

v_call: TRBV7-2
cdr3_aa: CASSLVRRHYGYTF

v_call: TRBV11-2
cdr3_aa: CASSPSTGAKNIQYF

v_call: TRBV5-1
cdr3_aa: CASSLSQMGNVLTF

v_call: TRBV6-6
cdr3_aa: CASREDRAFAEQYF

v_call: TRBV28
cdr3_aa: CASSRVRQSGNTIYF

v_call: TRBV7-2
cdr3_aa: CASSPRAGRAYEQYF

v_call: TRBV18
cdr3_aa: CASSPRQSYGYTF

v_call: TRBV7-2
cdr3_aa: CASSLIPGGGTDTQYF

v_call: TRBV19
cdr3_aa: CASSLKTNSPLHF

v_call: TRBV6-5
cdr3_aa: CASAGAGYGYTF

v_call: TRBV28
cdr3_aa: CASSFWTGGDGYTF